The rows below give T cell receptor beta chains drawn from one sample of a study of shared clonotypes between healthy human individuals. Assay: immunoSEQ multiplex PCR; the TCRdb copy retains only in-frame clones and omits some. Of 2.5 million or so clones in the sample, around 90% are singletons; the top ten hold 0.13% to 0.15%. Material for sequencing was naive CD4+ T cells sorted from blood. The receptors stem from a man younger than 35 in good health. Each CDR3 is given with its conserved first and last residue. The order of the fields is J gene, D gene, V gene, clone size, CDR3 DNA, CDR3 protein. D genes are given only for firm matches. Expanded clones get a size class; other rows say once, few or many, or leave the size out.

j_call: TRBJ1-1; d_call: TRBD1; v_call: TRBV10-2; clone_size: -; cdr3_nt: TGCGCCAGCAGCCTCGGGACAGGGGCCCCGAGTGGCACTGAAGCTTTCTTT; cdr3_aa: CASSLGTGAPSGTEAFF
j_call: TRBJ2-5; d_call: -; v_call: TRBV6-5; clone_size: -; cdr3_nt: TGTGCCAGCAGCAGAGACCTAATGGGGCAATACTTC; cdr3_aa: CASSRDLMGQYF
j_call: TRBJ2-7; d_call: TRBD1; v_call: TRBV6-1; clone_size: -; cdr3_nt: TGTGCCAGCGGATTGACAGGGTATAGCTACGAGCAGTACTTC; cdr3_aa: CASGLTGYSYEQYF
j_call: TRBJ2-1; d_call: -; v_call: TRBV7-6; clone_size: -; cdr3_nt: TGTGCCAGCAGCCCGGACCGAGGGGAGCAGTTCTTC; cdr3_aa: CASSPDRGEQFF
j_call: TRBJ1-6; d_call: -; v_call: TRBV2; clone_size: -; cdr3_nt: TGTGCCAGCTCCCCGGGGGGGGGCTCCTATAATTCACCCCTCCACTTT; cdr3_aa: CASSPGGGSYNSPLHF
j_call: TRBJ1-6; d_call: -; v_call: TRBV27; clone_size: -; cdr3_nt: TGTGCCAGCAGTTTAGTTCAGGGCTATAATTCACCCCTCCACTTT; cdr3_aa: CASSLVQGYNSPLHF
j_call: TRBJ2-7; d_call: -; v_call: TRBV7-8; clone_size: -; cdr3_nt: TGTGCCAGCAGCTTAGGGTCCTACGAGCAGTACTTC; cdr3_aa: CASSLGSYEQYF
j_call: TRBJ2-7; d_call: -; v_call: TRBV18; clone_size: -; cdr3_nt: TGTGCCAGCTCACCGGAGGGTATCTACCACGAGCAGTACTTC; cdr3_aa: CASSPEGIYHEQYF
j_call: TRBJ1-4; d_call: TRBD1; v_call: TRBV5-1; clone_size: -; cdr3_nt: TGCGCCAGCAGCACGGGACAGGGTCTAACGGAAAAACTGTTTTTT; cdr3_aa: CASSTGQGLTEKLFF
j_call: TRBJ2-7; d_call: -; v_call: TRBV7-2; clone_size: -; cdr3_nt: TGTGCCAGCAGCTTAAGGGGGGCGTCCTACGAGCAGTACTTC; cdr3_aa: CASSLRGASYEQYF
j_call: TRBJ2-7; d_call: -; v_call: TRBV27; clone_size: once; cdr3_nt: TGTGCCAGCAGTCTCAAGGCCGGGGGCACCTACGAGCAGTACTTC; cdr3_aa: CASSLKAGGTYEQYF
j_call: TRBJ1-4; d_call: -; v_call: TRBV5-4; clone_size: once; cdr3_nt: TGTGCCAGCAGCCGATTAGGACCAAATGAAAAACTGTTTTTT; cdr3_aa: CASSRLGPNEKLFF
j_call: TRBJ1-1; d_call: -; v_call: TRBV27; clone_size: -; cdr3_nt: TGTGCCAGCAGTCCCAGAATGTCCCCTGGGGCTTTCTTT; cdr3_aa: CASSPRMSPGAFF
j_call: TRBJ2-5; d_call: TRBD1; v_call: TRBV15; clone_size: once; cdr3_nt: TGTGCCACCAGCAGACAATCAGGGGGAATCAAAGAGACCCAGTACTTC; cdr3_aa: CATSRQSGGIKETQYF
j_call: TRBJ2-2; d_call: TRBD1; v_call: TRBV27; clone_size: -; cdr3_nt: TGTGCCAGCAGTCGCGGGACAGGGCCCGGGGAGCTGTTTTTT; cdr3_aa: CASSRGTGPGELFF
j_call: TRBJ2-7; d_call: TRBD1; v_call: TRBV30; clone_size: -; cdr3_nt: TGTGCCTGGAGCCGGACAGGGCGTGAGCAGTACTTC; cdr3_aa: CAWSRTGREQYF
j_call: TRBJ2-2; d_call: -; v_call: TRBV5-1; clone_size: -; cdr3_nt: TGCGCCAGCAGCTTGGATATGTCCGCGCCCGGGGAGCTGTTTTTT; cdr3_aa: CASSLDMSAPGELFF
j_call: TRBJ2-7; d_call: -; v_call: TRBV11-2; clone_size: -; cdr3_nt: TGTGCCAGCAGCTTGAATGGCAGGGGAGAATTCGAGCAGTACTTC; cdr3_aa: CASSLNGRGEFEQYF
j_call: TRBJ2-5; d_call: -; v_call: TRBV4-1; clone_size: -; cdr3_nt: TGCGCCAGCAGCCAAGATGGCGGAGTCTGGGGGGAGACCCAGTACTTC; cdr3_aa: CASSQDGGVWGETQYF
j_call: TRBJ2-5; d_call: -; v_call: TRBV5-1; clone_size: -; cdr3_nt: TGCGCCAGCAGCCACTCCTACAGTCAAGAGACCCAGTACTTC; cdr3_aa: CASSHSYSQETQYF
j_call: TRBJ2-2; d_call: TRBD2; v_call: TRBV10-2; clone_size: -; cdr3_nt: TGCGCCAGCAATGAGCGGGAAGTCACCGGGGAGCTGTTTTTT; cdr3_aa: CASNEREVTGELFF
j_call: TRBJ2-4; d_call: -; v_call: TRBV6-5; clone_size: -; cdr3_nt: TGTGCCAGCAGTCCACCCGACGGAGCCAAAAACATTCAGTACTTC; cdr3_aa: CASSPPDGAKNIQYF
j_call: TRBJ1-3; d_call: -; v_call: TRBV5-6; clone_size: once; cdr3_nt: TGTGCCAGCAGCTTGGTGGCAGTTGGAAACACCATATATTTT; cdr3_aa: CASSLVAVGNTIYF
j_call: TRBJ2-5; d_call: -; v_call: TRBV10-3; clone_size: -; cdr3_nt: TGTGCCATCAGGGGGGACGGACAAGAGACCCAGTACTTC; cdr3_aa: CAIRGDGQETQYF
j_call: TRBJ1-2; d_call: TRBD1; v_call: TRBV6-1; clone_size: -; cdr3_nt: TGTGCCAGCAGTGTTGCGACAGGGAACTATGGCTACACCTTC; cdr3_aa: CASSVATGNYGYTF
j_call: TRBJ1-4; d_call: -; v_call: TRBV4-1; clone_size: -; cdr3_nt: TGCGCCAGCAGCCAACTACAGGGTGGTGAAAAACTGTTTTTT; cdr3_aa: CASSQLQGGEKLFF
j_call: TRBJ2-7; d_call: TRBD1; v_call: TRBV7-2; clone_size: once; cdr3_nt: TGTGCCAGCAGCGCAGACAGGGGGAACGACGAGCAGTACTTC; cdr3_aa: CASSADRGNDEQYF
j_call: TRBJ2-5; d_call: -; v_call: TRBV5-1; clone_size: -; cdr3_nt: TGCGCCAGCAGCTTGGGCGGGGCTGAGACCCAGTACTTC; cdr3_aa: CASSLGGAETQYF
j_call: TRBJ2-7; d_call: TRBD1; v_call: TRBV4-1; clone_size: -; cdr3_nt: TGCGCCAGCAGCCAGGAGAGAGGGACAGCCTCATCGGGGCAGTACTTC; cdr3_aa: CASSQERGTASSGQYF
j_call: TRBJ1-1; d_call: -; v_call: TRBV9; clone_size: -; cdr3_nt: TGTGCCAGCAGCCCTAATATAAACGCTGAAGCTTTCTTT; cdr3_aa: CASSPNINAEAFF
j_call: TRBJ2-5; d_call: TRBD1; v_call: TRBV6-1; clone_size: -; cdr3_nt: TGTGCCAGCAGTCGGGGACAGTTGCAAGAGACCCAGTACTTC; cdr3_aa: CASSRGQLQETQYF
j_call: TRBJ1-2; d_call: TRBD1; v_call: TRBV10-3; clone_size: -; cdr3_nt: TGTGCCATCAGTGAGTCAGGACAGGGCCAGTCCTACACCTTC; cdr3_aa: CAISESGQGQSYTF
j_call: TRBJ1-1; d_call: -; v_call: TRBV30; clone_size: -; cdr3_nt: TGTGCCTGGGGGATAGAGGGTGAAGCTTTCTTT; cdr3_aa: CAWGIEGEAFF
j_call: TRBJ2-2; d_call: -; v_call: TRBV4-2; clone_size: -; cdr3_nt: TGTGCCAGCAGCCAAGATCTCGGGGAGAACACCGGGGAGCTGTTTTTT; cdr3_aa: CASSQDLGENTGELFF
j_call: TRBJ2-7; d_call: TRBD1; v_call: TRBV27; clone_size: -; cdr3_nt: TGTGCCAGCAAACAGGGGAAGGGCTACGAGCAGTACTTC; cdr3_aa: CASKQGKGYEQYF
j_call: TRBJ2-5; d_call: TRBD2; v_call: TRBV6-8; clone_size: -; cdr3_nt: TGTGCCAGCTCCTCGGGGGGTCCGGGAGAGACCCAGTACTTC; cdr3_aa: CASSSGGPGETQYF